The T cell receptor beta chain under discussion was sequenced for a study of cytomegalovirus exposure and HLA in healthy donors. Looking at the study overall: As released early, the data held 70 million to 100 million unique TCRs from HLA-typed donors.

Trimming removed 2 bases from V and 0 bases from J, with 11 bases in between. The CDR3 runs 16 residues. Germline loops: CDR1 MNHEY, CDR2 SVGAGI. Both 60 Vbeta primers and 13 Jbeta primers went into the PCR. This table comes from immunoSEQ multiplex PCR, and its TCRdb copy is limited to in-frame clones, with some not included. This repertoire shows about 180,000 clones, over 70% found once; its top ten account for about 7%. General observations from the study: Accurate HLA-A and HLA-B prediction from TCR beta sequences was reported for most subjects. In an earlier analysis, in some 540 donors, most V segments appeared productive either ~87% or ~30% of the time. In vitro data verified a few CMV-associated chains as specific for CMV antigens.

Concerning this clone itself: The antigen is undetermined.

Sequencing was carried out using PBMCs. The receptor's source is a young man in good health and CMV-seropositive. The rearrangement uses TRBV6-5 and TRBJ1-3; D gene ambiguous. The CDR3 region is CASSYSGELSGNTIYF. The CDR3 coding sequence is TGTGCCAGCAGTTACAGCGGAGAGCTCTCTGGAAACACCATATATTTT.